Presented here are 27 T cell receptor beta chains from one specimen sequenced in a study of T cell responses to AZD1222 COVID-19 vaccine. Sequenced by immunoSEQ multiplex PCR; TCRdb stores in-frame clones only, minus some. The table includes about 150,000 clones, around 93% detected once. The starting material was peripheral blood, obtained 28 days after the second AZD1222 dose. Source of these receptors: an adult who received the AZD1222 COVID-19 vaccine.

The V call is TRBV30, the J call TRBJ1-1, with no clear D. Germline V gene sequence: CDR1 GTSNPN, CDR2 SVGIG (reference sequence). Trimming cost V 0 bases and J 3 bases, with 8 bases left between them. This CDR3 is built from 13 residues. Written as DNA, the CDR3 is TGTGCCTGGAGTGTTCGGATAGACACTGAAGCTTTCTTT. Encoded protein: CAWSVRIDTEAFF.

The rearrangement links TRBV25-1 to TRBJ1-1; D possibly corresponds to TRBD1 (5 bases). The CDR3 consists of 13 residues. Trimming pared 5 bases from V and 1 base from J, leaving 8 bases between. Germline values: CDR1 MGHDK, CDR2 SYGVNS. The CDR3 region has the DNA TGTGCCAGCAGTAGGCAGGGGAACACTGAAGCTTTCTTT. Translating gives CASSRQGNTEAFF.

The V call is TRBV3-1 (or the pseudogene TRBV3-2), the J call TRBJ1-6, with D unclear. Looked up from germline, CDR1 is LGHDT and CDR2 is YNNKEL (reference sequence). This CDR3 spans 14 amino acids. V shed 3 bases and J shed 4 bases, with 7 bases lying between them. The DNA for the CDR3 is TGTGCCAGCAGCCAGACGGATTATAATTCACCCCTCCACTTT. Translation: CASSQTDYNSPLHF.

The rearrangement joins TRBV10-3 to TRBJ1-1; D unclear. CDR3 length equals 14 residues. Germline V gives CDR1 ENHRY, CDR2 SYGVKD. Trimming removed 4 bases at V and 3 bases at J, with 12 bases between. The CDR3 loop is CAISAVLADTEAFF. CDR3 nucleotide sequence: TGTGCCATCAGTGCGGTACTGGCTGACACTGAAGCTTTCTTT.

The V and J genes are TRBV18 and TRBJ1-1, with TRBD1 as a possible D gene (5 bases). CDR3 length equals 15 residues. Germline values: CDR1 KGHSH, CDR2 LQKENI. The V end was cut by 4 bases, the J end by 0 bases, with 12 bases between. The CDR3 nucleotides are TGTGCCAGCTCACGAACAGGAGCCATGAACACTGAAGCTTTCTTT. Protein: CASSRTGAMNTEAFF. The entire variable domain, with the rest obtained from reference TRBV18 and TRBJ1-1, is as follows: NAGVMQNPRHLVRRRGQEARLRCSPMKGHSHVYWYRQLPEEGLKFMVYLQKENIIDESGMPKERFSAEFPKEGPSILRIQQVVRGDSAAYFCASSRTGAMNTEAFFGQGTRLTVV.

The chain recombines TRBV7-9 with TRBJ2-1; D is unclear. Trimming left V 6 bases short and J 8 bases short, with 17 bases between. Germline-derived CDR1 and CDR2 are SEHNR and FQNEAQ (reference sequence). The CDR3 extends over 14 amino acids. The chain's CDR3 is CASSSTGQYHEQFF. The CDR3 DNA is TGTGCCAGCAGTTCGACCGGGCAGTACCATGAGCAGTTCTTC.

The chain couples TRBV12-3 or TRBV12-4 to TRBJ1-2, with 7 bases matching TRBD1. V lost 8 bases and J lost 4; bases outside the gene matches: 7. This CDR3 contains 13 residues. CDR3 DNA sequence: TGTGCCAGCTCCCTGACAGGGACCTATGGCTACACCTTC. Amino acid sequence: CASSLTGTYGYTF.

As DNA, the CDR3 is TGTGCCAGCAGCCAAGAAAAGTTAAAGATGTATGGCTACACCTTC. Amino acid sequence: CASSQEKLKMYGYTF. The gene calls are TRBV4-2 and TRBJ1-2, with unresolved D. Looked up from germline, CDR1 is LGHNA and CDR2 is YNFKEQ. Trimming removed 0 bases from V and 5 bases from J, with 13 bases in between. The CDR3 sequence is 15 residues long.

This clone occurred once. The CDR3 is CASSEGSNTEAFF. The CDR3 nucleotides read TGTGCCAGCTCGGAGGGTTCTAATACTGAAGCTTTCTTT. The rearrangement uses TRBV18 and TRBJ1-1, with D hard to call. The CDR3 runs 13 residues. V lost 6 bases and J lost 5, with 13 bases in between. Germline V gene lookup returns CDR1 KGHSH and CDR2 LQKENI.

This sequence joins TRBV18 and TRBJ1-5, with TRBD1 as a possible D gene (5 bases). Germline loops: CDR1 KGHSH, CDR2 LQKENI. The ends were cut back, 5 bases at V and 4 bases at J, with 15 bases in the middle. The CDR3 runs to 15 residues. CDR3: CASSITGAPNQPQHF. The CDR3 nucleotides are TGTGCCAGCTCAATTACAGGCGCACCTAATCAGCCCCAGCATTTT.

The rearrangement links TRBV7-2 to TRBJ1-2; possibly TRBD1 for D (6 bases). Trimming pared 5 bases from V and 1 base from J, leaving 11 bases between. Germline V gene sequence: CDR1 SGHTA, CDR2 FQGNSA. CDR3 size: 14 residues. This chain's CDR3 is CASSTRQVNYGYTF. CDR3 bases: TGTGCCAGCAGCACAAGACAGGTTAACTATGGCTACACCTTC.

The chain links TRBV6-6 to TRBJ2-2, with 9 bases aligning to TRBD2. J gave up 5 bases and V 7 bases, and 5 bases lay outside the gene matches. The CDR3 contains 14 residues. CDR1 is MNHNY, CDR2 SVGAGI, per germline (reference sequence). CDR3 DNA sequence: TGTGCCAGCAAAATGGCGGGAGGGACCGGGGAGCTGTTTTTT. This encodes CASKMAGGTGELFF.

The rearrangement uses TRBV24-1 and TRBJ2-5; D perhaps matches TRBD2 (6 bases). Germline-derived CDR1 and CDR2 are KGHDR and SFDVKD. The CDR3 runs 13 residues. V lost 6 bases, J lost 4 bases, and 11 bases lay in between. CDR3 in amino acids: CATSKLAGETQYF. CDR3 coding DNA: TGTGCCACCAGTAAACTAGCTGGAGAGACCCAGTACTTC.

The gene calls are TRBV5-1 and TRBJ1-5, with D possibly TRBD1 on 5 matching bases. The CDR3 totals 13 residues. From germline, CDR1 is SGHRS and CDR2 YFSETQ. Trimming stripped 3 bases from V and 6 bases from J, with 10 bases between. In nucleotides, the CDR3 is TGCGCCAGCAGCTCCCTCGGGGGTCAGCCCCAGCATTTT. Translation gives CASSSLGGQPQHF.

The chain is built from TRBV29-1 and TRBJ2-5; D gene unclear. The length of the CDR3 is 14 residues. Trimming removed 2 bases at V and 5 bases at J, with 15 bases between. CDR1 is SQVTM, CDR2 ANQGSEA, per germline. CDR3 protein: CSVERFREGETQYF. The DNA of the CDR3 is TGCAGCGTTGAAAGGTTTAGGGAAGGGGAGACCCAGTACTTC.

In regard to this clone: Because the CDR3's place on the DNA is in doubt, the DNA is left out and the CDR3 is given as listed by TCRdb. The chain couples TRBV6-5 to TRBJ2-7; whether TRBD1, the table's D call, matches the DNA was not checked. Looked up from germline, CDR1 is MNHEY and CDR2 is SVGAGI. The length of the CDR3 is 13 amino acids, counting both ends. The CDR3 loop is CASSSSDSYEQYF.

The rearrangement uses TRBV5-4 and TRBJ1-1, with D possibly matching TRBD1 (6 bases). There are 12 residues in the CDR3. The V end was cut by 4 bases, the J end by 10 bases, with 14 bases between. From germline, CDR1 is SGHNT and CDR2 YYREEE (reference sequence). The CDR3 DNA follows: TGTGCCAGCAGCGTGGACAGTATCGTAGCTTTCTTT. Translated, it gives CASSVDSIVAFF.

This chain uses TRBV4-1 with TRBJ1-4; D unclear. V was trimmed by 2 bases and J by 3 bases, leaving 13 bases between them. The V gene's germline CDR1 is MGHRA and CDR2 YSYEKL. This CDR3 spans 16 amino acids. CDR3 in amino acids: CASSQSRVLANEKLFF. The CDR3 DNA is TGCGCCAGCAGCCAATCACGGGTGTTGGCTAATGAAAAACTGTTTTTT.

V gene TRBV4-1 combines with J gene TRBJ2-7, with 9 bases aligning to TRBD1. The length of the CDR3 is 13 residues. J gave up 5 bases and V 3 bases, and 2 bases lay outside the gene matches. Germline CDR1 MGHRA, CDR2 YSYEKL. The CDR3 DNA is TGCGCCAGCAGCCAGGGACAGGGAGACGAGCAGTACTTC. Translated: CASSQGQGDEQYF.

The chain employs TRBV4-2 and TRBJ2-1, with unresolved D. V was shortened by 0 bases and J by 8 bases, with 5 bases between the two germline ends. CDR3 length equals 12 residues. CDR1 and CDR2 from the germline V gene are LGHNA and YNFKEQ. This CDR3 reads CASSQEGHEQFF. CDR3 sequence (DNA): TGTGCCAGCAGCCAAGAAGGGCATGAGCAGTTCTTC.

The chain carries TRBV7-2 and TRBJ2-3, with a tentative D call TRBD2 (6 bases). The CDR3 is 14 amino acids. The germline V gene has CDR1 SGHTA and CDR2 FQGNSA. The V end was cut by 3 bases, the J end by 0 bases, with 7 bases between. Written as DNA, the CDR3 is TGTGCCAGCAGCTTCGGGAGTAGCACAGATACGCAGTATTTT. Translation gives CASSFGSSTDTQYF.

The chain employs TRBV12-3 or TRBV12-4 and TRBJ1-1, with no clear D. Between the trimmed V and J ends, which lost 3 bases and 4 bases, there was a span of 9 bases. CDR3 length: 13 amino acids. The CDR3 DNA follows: TGTGCCAGCAGTTTCCCCAGCGGCACTGAAGCTTTCTTT. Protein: CASSFPSGTEAFF.

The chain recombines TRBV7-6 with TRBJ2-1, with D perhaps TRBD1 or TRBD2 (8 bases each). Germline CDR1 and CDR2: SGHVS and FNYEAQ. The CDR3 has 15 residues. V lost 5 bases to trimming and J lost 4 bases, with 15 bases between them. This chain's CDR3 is CASSPGGGGYNEQFF. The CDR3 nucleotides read TGTGCCAGCAGCCCAGGGGGCGGGGGGTACAATGAGCAGTTCTTC. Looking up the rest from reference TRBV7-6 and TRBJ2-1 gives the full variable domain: GAGVSQSPRYKVTKRGQDVALRCDPISGHVSLYWYRQALGQGPEFLTYFNYEAQQDKSGLPNDRFSAERPEGSISTLTIQRTEQRDSAMYRCASSPGGGGYNEQFFGPGTRLTVL.

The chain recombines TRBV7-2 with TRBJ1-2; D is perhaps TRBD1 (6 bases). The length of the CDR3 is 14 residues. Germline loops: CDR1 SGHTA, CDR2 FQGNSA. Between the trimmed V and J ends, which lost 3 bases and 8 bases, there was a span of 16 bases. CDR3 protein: CASSLPGGPGGYTF. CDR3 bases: TGTGCCAGCAGCTTGCCGGGGGGCCCGGGAGGCTACACCTTC.

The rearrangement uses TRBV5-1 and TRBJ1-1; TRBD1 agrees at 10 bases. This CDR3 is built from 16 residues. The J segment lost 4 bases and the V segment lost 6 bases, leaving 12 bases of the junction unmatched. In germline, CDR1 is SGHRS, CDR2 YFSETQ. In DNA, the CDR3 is TGCGCCAGCACCCCATACCGACAGGGGGCAGGCACTGAAGCTTTCTTT. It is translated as CASTPYRQGAGTEAFF.

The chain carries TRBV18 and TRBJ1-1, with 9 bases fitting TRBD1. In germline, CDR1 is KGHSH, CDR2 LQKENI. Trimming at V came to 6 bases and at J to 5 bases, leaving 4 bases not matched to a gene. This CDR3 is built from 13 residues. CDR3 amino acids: CASSTDRGTEAFF. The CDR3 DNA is TGTGCCAGCTCTACGGACAGGGGAACTGAAGCTTTCTTT.

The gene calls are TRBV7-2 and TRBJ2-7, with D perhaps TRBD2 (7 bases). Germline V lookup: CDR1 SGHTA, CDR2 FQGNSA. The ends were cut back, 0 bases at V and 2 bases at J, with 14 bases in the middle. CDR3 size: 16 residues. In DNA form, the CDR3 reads TGTGCCAGCAGCTTAGCAGGCGGGGGCCTAACCTACGAGCAGTACTTC. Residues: CASSLAGGGLTYEQYF.